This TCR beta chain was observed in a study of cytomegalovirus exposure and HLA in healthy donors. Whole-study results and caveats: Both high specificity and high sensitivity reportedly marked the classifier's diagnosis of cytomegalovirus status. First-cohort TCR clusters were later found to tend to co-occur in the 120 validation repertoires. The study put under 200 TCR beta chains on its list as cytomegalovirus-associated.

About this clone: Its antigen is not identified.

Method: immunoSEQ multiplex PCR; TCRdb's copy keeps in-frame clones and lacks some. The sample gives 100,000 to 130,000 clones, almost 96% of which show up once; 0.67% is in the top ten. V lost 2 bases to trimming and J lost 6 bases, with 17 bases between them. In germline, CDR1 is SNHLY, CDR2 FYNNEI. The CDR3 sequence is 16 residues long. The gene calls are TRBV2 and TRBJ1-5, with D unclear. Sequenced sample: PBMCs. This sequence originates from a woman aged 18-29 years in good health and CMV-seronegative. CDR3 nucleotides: TGTGCCAGCAGTGAATTTAGATCCCCAACCGGTCAGCCCCAGCATTTT. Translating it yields CASSEFRSPTGQPQHF. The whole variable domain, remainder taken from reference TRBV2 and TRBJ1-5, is EPEVTQTPSHQVTQMGQEVILRCVPISNHLYFYWYRQILGQKVEFLVSFYNNEISEKSEIFDDQFSVERPDGSNFTLKIRSTKLEDSAMYFCASSEFRSPTGQPQHFGDGTRLSIL.